A single sample is the source of the 20 T cell receptor beta chains below, sequenced in a study of CD8+ T cells in alopecia areata. Reverse transcribed after extraction, RNA yielded cDNA as the sequencing template. Produced via immunoSEQ multiplex PCR; TCRdb's table is partial and in-frame only. The sample consists of over 85,000 clones, just over 70% of them appearing once. Stated treatment: oral pan-JAK inhibitor, 5-10 mg twice daily. Sequencing used CD8+ T cells sorted from blood, obtained between weeks 43 and 45, from a patient treated with tofacitinib. The receptors come from a human donor with alopecia areata.

CDR3 in amino acids: CASSIVAGGPMDEQFF. CDR3 nucleotide sequence: TGTGCCAGCAGCATAGTAGCGGGGGGGCCAATGGATGAGCAGTTCTTC. This chain links TRBV7-8 with TRBJ2-1, with 11 positions matching TRBD2. The germline V gene has CDR1 SGHVS and CDR2 FQNEAQ. The CDR3 totals 16 residues. V shed 5 bases, J shed 8 bases, and the junction held 11 bases outside the gene matches. The entire variable domain, with the rest obtained from reference TRBV7-8 and TRBJ2-1, is as follows: GAGVSQSPRYKVAKRGQDVALRCDPISGHVSLFWYQQALGQGPEFLTYFQNEAQLDKSGLPSDRFFAERPEGSVSTLKIQRTQQEDSAVYLCASSIVAGGPMDEQFFGPGTRLTVL.

The chain links TRBV27 to TRBJ1-1, with 7 bases that match TRBD1. The CDR3 is 13 amino acids. The junction had 2 bases not matched to a gene; V was cut back by 6 bases and J by 1 base. CDR1 MNHEY and CDR2 SMNVEV come from the germline V gene (reference sequence). This CDR3 reads CASSWTGNTEAFF. The DNA for the CDR3 is TGTGCCAGCAGCTGGACAGGGAACACTGAAGCTTTCTTT.

The chain employs TRBV5-1 and TRBJ2-7; D tentatively fits TRBD1 or TRBD2 (6 bases each). This CDR3 has 13 amino acids. V dropped 0 bases and J dropped 4 bases, with 8 bases sitting between them. Germline CDR1 SGHRS, CDR2 YFSETQ. The CDR3 DNA reads TGCGCCAGCAGCTTGGAGGGGGGATACGAGCAGTACTTC. Protein sequence: CASSLEGGYEQYF.

The chain's CDR3 is CATQGVESYEQYF. The DNA of the CDR3 is TGTGCCACCCAAGGGGTAGAGTCCTACGAGCAGTACTTC. The chain recombines TRBV15 with TRBJ2-7; D is perhaps TRBD1 (5 bases). Between the trimmed V and J ends, which lost 8 bases and 1 base, there was a span of 12 bases. The CDR3 runs 13 residues. Per germline, CDR1 LNHNV and CDR2 YYDKDF (reference sequence).

This clone was seen just once. The rearrangement uses TRBV6-5 and TRBJ1-1; D uncertain. Germline V gene data show CDR1 as MNHEY and CDR2 as SVGAGI. This CDR3 region has 15 residues. V lost 0 bases and J 1 base, leaving 9 bases between the germline ends. DNA of the CDR3: TGTGCCAGCAGTTACTCAGGGATGGGGAACACTGAAGCTTTCTTT. As protein: CASSYSGMGNTEAFF.

The chain joins TRBV23-1 to TRBJ1-2; TRBD1 agrees at 10 bases. TRBV23-1 is designated an ORF whose function remains uncertain. There are 16 residues in the CDR3. Losses at the gene ends were 8 bases for V and 4 bases for J; bases not matched to a gene: 13. The CDR3 bases are TGCGCCAGCCTTACCCTCGGGACAGGGGAATCCTATGGCTACACCTTC. Translated, it gives CASLTLGTGESYGYTF.

This CDR3 reads CSFCPGLDYNEQFF. The DNA of the CDR3 is TGCAGCTTTTGCCCCGGACTAGACTACAATGAGCAGTTCTTC. V gene TRBV29-1 combines with J gene TRBJ2-1, with TRBD2 identical over 7 bases. Germline V gives CDR1 SQVTM, CDR2 ANQGSEA. The CDR3 contains 14 residues. Trimming took 8 bases from V and 3 from J; bases not matched to a gene: 10.

The CDR3 loop is CASSRTDNEQFF. The CDR3 DNA is TGTGCCAGCAGCCGGACGGACAATGAGCAGTTCTTC. The gene calls are TRBV5-4 and TRBJ2-1; D not certain. This CDR3 is 12 amino acids long. The V end lost 4 bases, the J end lost 5 bases, and 7 bases lay between the germline ends. Germline assignment: CDR1 SGHNT and CDR2 YYREEE (reference sequence).

This clone has only a few counts. The rearrangement joins TRBV6-5 to TRBJ2-2; weak D call: TRBD1 (6 bases). The germline gives CDR1 MNHEY, CDR2 SVGAGI. Trimming left V 3 bases short and J 9 bases short, with 14 bases between. The CDR3 length is 14 residues. CDR3 sequence: CASSYGGRGRELFF. The CDR3 coding sequence is TGTGCCAGCAGTTATGGGGGCCGAGGACGGGAGCTGTTTTTT.

This clone has a handful of counts. V usage is TRBV6-5 and J usage is TRBJ2-7; D remains ambiguous. From germline, CDR1 is MNHEY and CDR2 SVGAGI. This CDR3 spans 14 amino acids. Trimming stripped 5 bases from V and 6 bases from J, with 17 bases between. The CDR3 is CASSEKPRAFEQYF. CDR3 DNA sequence: TGTGCCAGCAGTGAAAAGCCCCGGGCATTCGAGCAGTACTTC.

The CDR3 coding sequence is TGTGCCAGCAGCTTAGTCTCTAGCGGGGGGCTCCGGGAGACCCAGTACTTC. Its translation: CASSLVSSGGLRETQYF. The gene calls are TRBV11-2 and TRBJ2-5; 11 nucleotides line up with TRBD2. CDR3 length: 17 amino acids. V dropped 1 base and J dropped 5; count of bases not matched to a gene: 9. Germline V gene lookup returns CDR1 SGHAT and CDR2 FQNNGV.

This clone has only a few counts. CDR3 sequence: CASNWWGSTDTQYF. CDR3 sequence (DNA): TGTGCCAGCAATTGGTGGGGGAGCACAGATACGCAGTATTTT. This chain links TRBV27 with TRBJ2-3; D assignment may be TRBD1 or TRBD2 (5 bases each). V was shortened by 7 bases and J by 0 bases, with 11 bases between the two germline ends. The CDR3 covers 14 residues. Germline V gives CDR1 MNHEY, CDR2 SMNVEV (reference sequence).

This clone was detected only once. The V gene is TRBV30, the J gene TRBJ1-6; a weak D match, TRBD1 (6 bases). The germline CDR1 and CDR2 sequences are GTSNPN and SVGIG (reference sequence). CDR3 length: 14 amino acids. Trimming left V 5 bases short and J 7 bases short, with 15 bases between. The CDR3 DNA sequence: TGTGCCTGGGATCAAGGAGGGGGGAATTCACCCCTCCACTTT. It encodes CAWDQGGGNSPLHF.

This chain links TRBV4-2 with TRBJ2-3; 8 bases map to TRBD2. CDR1 and CDR2 (germline): LGHNA, YNFKEQ. The length of the CDR3 is 17 residues. V was pared by 1 base and J by 0 bases, with 6 bases of the junction left unmatched. The CDR3 protein is CASSQALAGSSTDTQYF. The CDR3 nucleotides read TGTGCCAGCAGCCAAGCCTTAGCGGGGTCTAGCACAGATACGCAGTATTTT.

The chain carries TRBV19 and TRBJ2-3; no firm D call. Deletions cut 5 bases from V and 1 base from J, with 7 bases between. CDR1 is LNHDA, CDR2 SQIVND, per germline (reference sequence). The length of the CDR3 is 13 residues. DNA for the CDR3: TGTGCCAGTAGTGAAGTCGGCACAGATACGCAGTATTTT. Its protein product is CASSEVGTDTQYF.

V and J are TRBV15 and TRBJ2-2; D is perhaps TRBD2 (6 bases). CDR1 is LNHNV, CDR2 YYDKDF, per germline (reference sequence). This CDR3 spans 17 amino acids. V was pared by 0 bases and J by 0 bases, with 11 bases between. CDR3 coding DNA: TGTGCCACCAGCAGAGAATACGGGGGAGCGAACACCGGGGAGCTGTTTTTT. Its protein is CATSREYGGANTGELFF. Based on the CDR3 plus reference TRBV15 and TRBJ2-2, the full variable domain is DAMVIQNPRYQVTQFGKPVTLSCSQTLNHNVMYWYQQKSSQAPKLLFHYYDKDFNNEADTPDNFQSRRPNTSFCFLDIRSPGLGDTAMYLCATSREYGGANTGELFFGEGSRLTVL.

CDR3 in amino acids: CASSYSTRQNTGELFF. The CDR3 DNA follows: TGTGCCAGCAGTTACTCGACGCGCCAGAACACCGGGGAGCTGTTTTTT. This chain uses TRBV6-5 with TRBJ2-2; D call uncertain. V lost 0 bases and J 1 base, leaving 9 bases between the germline ends. CDR1 is MNHEY and CDR2 is SVGAGI in the germline V gene. This CDR3 region has 16 residues.

Notes on this clone: The sample has other DNA sequences that encode this CDR3 too. The rearrangement uses TRBV19 and TRBJ2-2; D is uncertain. Germline CDR1 LNHDA, CDR2 SQIVND (reference sequence). The ends were cut back, 5 bases at V and 3 bases at J, with 19 bases in the middle. The CDR3 has 17 amino acids. The chain's CDR3 is CASSPPRPQLDTGELFF. The CDR3 DNA reads TGTGCCAGTAGTCCCCCGCGGCCTCAACTGGACACCGGGGAGCTGTTTTTT.

The V call is TRBV7-6, the J call TRBJ2-1; D is uncertain. Between the trimmed V and J ends, which lost 1 base and 7 bases, there was a span of 8 bases. CDR1 SGHVS and CDR2 FNYEAQ come from the germline V gene. The CDR3 runs to 13 residues. The CDR3 sequence is CASSLGIGNEQFF. In nucleotides, the CDR3 is TGTGCCAGCAGCTTAGGGATTGGGAATGAGCAGTTCTTC.

The chain couples TRBV5-1 to TRBJ1-1; a weak D match, TRBD1 (5 bases). The V gene lost 0 bases and the J gene lost 4 bases, with 13 bases spanning the gap. This CDR3 contains 15 residues. CDR1 and CDR2 (germline): SGHRS, YFSETQ. CDR3 nucleotide sequence: TGCGCCAGCAGCTTGGCCGGCGCAGGGACCACTGAAGCTTTCTTT. Residues: CASSLAGAGTTEAFF.